The 29 T cell receptor beta chains below come from one sample, sequenced in a study of beta chain features in type 1 diabetes. Study results and caveats: Patients with Type 1 diabetes showed moderately but significantly shorter TCRB CDR3s in all four CD4+ subsets.

Expressed TCRB transcripts were sequenced because the entire RNA isolate underwent reverse transcription. The data were produced by immunoSEQ multiplex PCR, yet TCRdb's version contains in-frame clones alone and is incomplete. Here the sample spans roughly 100,000 clones, roughly 28% being singletons. For these receptors, no antigen is known. The specimen was central memory CD4+ T cells from blood. The receptors come from a woman under 30 with type 1 diabetes.

This sequence joins TRBV18 and TRBJ1-1; TRBD1 aligns across 11 bases. Germline assignment: CDR1 KGHSH and CDR2 LQKENI. The CDR3 is 15 amino acids. Trimming took 3 bases from V and 2 from J; bases not matched to a gene: 2. CDR3 sequence: CASSPGTGGNTEAFF. CDR3 in DNA: TGTGCCAGCTCACCCGGGACAGGGGGAAACACTGAAGCTTTCTTT.

The genes are TRBV4-3 and TRBJ1-3; 7 nucleotides agree with TRBD1. J lost 4 bases, V lost 4 bases, and 7 bases had no gene match. Germline values: CDR1 LGHNA, CDR2 YSLEER. This CDR3 is built from 15 residues. Here the CDR3 reads CASSLRQGDGNTIYF. CDR3 bases: TGCGCCAGCAGCCTCCGGCAGGGGGACGGAAACACCATATATTTT.

The sample holds a few counts of this clone. V and J are TRBV7-2 and TRBJ1-1, with TRBD1 identical over 11 bases. V was pared by 6 bases and J by 3 bases, with 6 bases of the junction left unmatched. The germline CDR1 and CDR2 sequences are SGHTA and FQGNSA. CDR3 size: 15 residues. CDR3 loop: CASRARDRGYTEAFF. CDR3 nucleotide sequence: TGTGCCAGCAGGGCCCGGGACAGGGGGTACACTGAAGCTTTCTTT.

CDR3 loop: CAIPKWESVTGELFF. For the CDR3, the DNA is TGTGCCATCCCTAAATGGGAGTCGGTCACCGGGGAGCTGTTTTTT. This sequence joins TRBV11-2 and TRBJ2-2, with D perhaps TRBD2 (5 bases). The CDR3 consists of 15 residues. Trimming shortened V by 10 bases and J by 4 bases, and 19 bases separated the two germline ends. Germline assignment: CDR1 SGHAT and CDR2 FQNNGV.

This clone was counted a few times. The chain combines TRBV5-4 with TRBJ2-3; 14 bases align to TRBD2. Germline assignment: CDR1 SGHNT and CDR2 YYREEE (reference sequence). V was pared by 3 bases and J by 6 bases, with 9 bases of the junction left unmatched. There are 17 residues in the CDR3. CDR3 amino acids: CASSSGTSGGVADTQYF. CDR3 bases: TGTGCCAGCAGCTCCGGGACTAGCGGGGGTGTGGCGGATACGCAGTATTTT.

This chain joins TRBV11-3 and TRBJ1-2; 7 nucleotides match TRBD1. Germline V gene lookup returns CDR1 SGHNT and CDR2 YENEEA. The CDR3 is 14 amino acids. The junction had 8 bases not matched to a gene; V was cut back by 3 bases and J by 7 bases. The CDR3 DNA is TGTGCCAGCAGCTTGGAATACAGGGGTACTGGCTACACCTTC. Its translation: CASSLEYRGTGYTF.

The rearrangement uses TRBV6-5 and TRBJ2-7, with TRBD2 matching over 7 bases. V dropped 4 bases and J dropped 4; count of bases not matched to a gene: 7. The CDR3 runs to 14 residues. In germline, CDR1 is MNHEY, CDR2 SVGAGI. The CDR3, as DNA: TGTGCCAGCAGTTTGGGGCGGGGGTCTTACGAGCAGTACTTC. Amino acids: CASSLGRGSYEQYF.

This clone was recorded a few times. V usage is TRBV7-9 and J usage is TRBJ1-1; D gene uncertain. The ends were cut back, 1 base at V and 5 bases at J, with 11 bases in the middle. Germline V gives CDR1 SEHNR, CDR2 FQNEAQ (reference sequence). The CDR3 loop spans 14 amino acids. CDR3 loop: CASSLDLEGTEAFF. The CDR3 DNA sequence: TGTGCCAGCAGCTTAGACCTTGAGGGAACTGAAGCTTTCTTT.

This chain links TRBV16 with TRBJ1-1, with TRBD1 identical over 7 bases. The CDR3 spans 17 residues. Per germline, CDR1 KGHSY and CDR2 FQNENV. With 0 bases clipped from V and 3 bases from J, the junction kept 10 bases outside the gene matches. The CDR3, as DNA: TGTGCCAGCAGCCAATCCCTACCGGGACAGCTAGACACTGAAGCTTTCTTT. Protein sequence: CASSQSLPGQLDTEAFF.

The rearrangement joins TRBV19 to TRBJ2-4, with D possibly matching TRBD2 (6 bases). CDR3 length equals 18 residues. Germline CDR1 reads LNHDA; CDR2 reads SQIVND (reference sequence). The V end was cut by 7 bases, the J end by 1 base, with 23 bases between. The CDR3, as DNA: TGTGCCAGTACCCAATATAGCCGGGCGGGGCTGGCCAAAAACATTCAGTACTTC. Protein sequence: CASTQYSRAGLAKNIQYF.

In its sample, this clone was seen a few times. J is TRBJ2-5 and V is TRBV5-1; D is unclear. The CDR3 consists of 12 residues. Germline CDR1 SGHRS, CDR2 YFSETQ. V dropped 3 bases and J dropped 3 bases, with 6 bases sitting between them. The CDR3 reads CASSSLEETQYF. The CDR3 DNA reads as TGCGCCAGCAGCTCCTTAGAAGAGACCCAGTACTTC. Variable domain in full (rest from reference TRBV5-1 and TRBJ2-5): KAGVTQTPRYLIKTRGQQVTLSCSPISGHRSVSWYQQTPGQGLQFLFEYFSETQRNKGNFPGRFSGRQFSNSRSEMNVSTLELGDSALYLCASSSLEETQYFGPGTRLLVL.

The CDR3 reads CASSPRQGNNEQFF. The CDR3 DNA follows: TGTGCCAGTAGTCCCCGACAGGGAAACAATGAGCAGTTCTTC. The genes are TRBV19 and TRBJ2-1; 7 positions match TRBD1. CDR1 LNHDA and CDR2 SQIVND come from the germline V gene (reference sequence). The trim removed 5 bases at V and 5 bases at J, leaving 6 bases unmatched. This CDR3 has 14 amino acids.

The sample holds one count of this clone. V and J are TRBV6-5 and TRBJ2-5, with D perhaps TRBD1 (5 bases). The V end lost 2 bases, the J end lost 5 bases, and 15 bases lay between the germline ends. This CDR3 is 15 amino acids long. The V gene's germline CDR1 is MNHEY and CDR2 SVGAGI. The CDR3 is CASSYVQGRVETQYF. DNA of the CDR3: TGTGCCAGCAGTTACGTGCAGGGAAGGGTGGAGACCCAGTACTTC.

This clone was detected only a few times. The chain recombines TRBV7-9 with TRBJ1-3; no clear D. V was pared by 5 bases and J by 0 bases, with 8 bases between. The CDR3 extends over 14 amino acids. Germline V gene lookup returns CDR1 SEHNR and CDR2 FQNEAQ (reference sequence). The CDR3 DNA is TGTGCCAGCAGCCAAGGAGTCTCTGGAAACACCATATATTTT. Amino acids: CASSQGVSGNTIYF.

The chain joins TRBV19 to TRBJ2-1, with 15 bases aligning to TRBD2. The trim removed 4 bases at V and 5 bases at J, leaving 18 bases unmatched. CDR1 LNHDA and CDR2 SQIVND come from the germline V gene (reference sequence). The CDR3 extends over 21 amino acids. The DNA of the CDR3 is TGTGCCAGTAGTACCCCACCGGGACAAGGGACTAGCGGGAGGCCGAACAATGAGCAGTTCTTC. Translated, it gives CASSTPPGQGTSGRPNNEQFF.

This clone came up a few times. The V gene is TRBV5-1, the J gene TRBJ2-5, with 7 bases lining up with TRBD2. This CDR3 is 15 amino acids long. The V segment lost 3 bases and the J segment 2 bases; nucleotides outside the gene matches: 7. Looked up from germline, CDR1 is SGHRS and CDR2 is YFSETQ. The CDR3 sequence is CASSWGGPQQETQYF. For the CDR3, the DNA is TGCGCCAGCAGCTGGGGGGGACCGCAACAAGAGACCCAGTACTTC.

This chain links TRBV10-3 with TRBJ2-3, with 7 bases matching TRBD2. The CDR3 sequence is 16 residues long. V lost 2 bases, J lost 1 base, and 6 bases stayed unmatched. Germline lookup yields CDR1 ENHRY and CDR2 SYGVKD. CDR3 residues: CAISEPSGRGTDTQYF. In DNA form, the CDR3 reads TGTGCCATCAGTGAGCCTAGCGGACGGGGCACAGATACGCAGTATTTT.

This chain links TRBV6-6 with TRBJ2-6; D uncertain. CDR1 is MNHNY, CDR2 SVGAGI, per germline (reference sequence). CDR3 length: 13 amino acids. The germline V and J ends were trimmed by 7 bases and 1 base, with 5 bases remaining between them. As DNA, the CDR3 is TGTGCCAGCACCTCTTCTGGGGCCAACGTCCTGACTTTC. Protein product: CASTSSGANVLTF.

The chain is built from TRBV7-7 and TRBJ2-1; TRBD1 matches 12 bases. CDR1 is SSHAT, CDR2 FNYEAQ, per germline (reference sequence). The CDR3 totals 15 residues. Germline trimming cut 5 bases from V and 5 bases from J; bases unmatched to any gene: 4. The CDR3, as DNA: TGTGCCAGCAGCCTGGGACAGGGGGCAAACAATGAGCAGTTCTTC. Residues: CASSLGQGANNEQFF.

This sequence joins TRBV27 and TRBJ2-2; 9 nucleotides line up with TRBD1. Germline lookup yields CDR1 MNHEY and CDR2 SMNVEV (reference sequence). The CDR3 totals 14 residues. V shed 6 bases, J shed 5 bases, and the junction held 4 bases outside the gene matches. CDR3 protein: CASRGQGRTGELFF. Here the CDR3 DNA reads TGTGCCAGCAGGGGACAGGGTAGGACCGGGGAGCTGTTTTTT.

The V gene is TRBV7-2, the J gene TRBJ1-2; D may be TRBD1 (5 bases). Germline loops: CDR1 SGHTA, CDR2 FQGNSA. The CDR3 totals 16 residues. V lost 1 base and J 7 bases, leaving 19 bases between the germline ends. The CDR3 here is CASSLVLGLGVGGYTF. The CDR3, as DNA: TGTGCCAGCAGCTTAGTGCTGGGACTGGGGGTGGGTGGCTACACCTTC.

The chain employs TRBV30 and TRBJ1-2; 7 bases map to TRBD1. Unmatched junction bases numbered 8, after V lost 5 bases and J lost 8 bases. CDR3 length: 12 residues. Germline values: CDR1 GTSNPN, CDR2 SVGIG (reference sequence). The CDR3 DNA reads as TGTGCCTGGGGGGACAACAGGGGAGGCTACACCTTC. This sequence encodes CAWGDNRGGYTF.

Comments on this clone: One end of the junction varies from germline; a read error may be responsible. This same CDR3 is encoded by further DNA sequences in the sample. V and J are TRBV30 and TRBJ2-3, with no clear D. Germline values: CDR1 GTSNPN, CDR2 SVGIG (reference sequence). CDR3 length: 11 residues. The CDR3: CAWALTDTQYF. Written as DNA, the CDR3 is TGTGCCTGGGCACTCACAGACACGCAGTATTTT.

This sequence joins TRBV7-2 and TRBJ2-7; TRBD1 agrees at 8 bases. This CDR3 contains 13 residues. Germline lookup yields CDR1 SGHTA and CDR2 FQGNSA. The V segment lost 5 bases and the J segment 6 bases; nucleotides outside the gene matches: 6. Here the CDR3 DNA reads TGTGCCAGCAGCCCTCAGGGGGCAGGCGAGCAGTACGTC. This codes for CASSPQGAGEQYV.

In regard to this clone: One end of the junction is discordant with germline, which a read error may explain. This sequence joins TRBV2 and TRBJ1-2; 10 bases map to TRBD1. The CDR3 contains 16 residues. Germline loops: CDR1 SNHLY, CDR2 FYNNEI. CDR3 nucleotides: TGTGCCAGCAGTGAAGCTCCCGGGACAGGGGTGATGAGACTCGGCTTC. Its protein product is CASSEAPGTGVMRLGF.

The chain recombines TRBV4-3 with TRBJ2-6; D is uncertain. Germline assignment: CDR1 LGHNA and CDR2 YSLEER. V shed 0 bases and J shed 0 bases, with 15 bases lying between them. The CDR3 consists of 19 residues. CDR3 sequence reads: CASSQDLTGGNSGANVLTF. Here the CDR3 DNA reads TGCGCCAGCAGCCAAGATCTAACCGGCGGCAACTCTGGGGCCAACGTCCTGACTTTC.

The CDR3 nucleotides read TGTGCCAGCAGTGATGACGGGGTGGGCGATGAGCAGTTCTTC. Protein sequence: CASSDDGVGDEQFF. The V and J genes are TRBV2 and TRBJ2-1; D might be TRBD2 (5 bases). The CDR3 length is 14 residues. V gave up 3 bases and J gave up 8 bases, with 14 bases separating them. Germline V CDR1 and CDR2: SNHLY, FYNNEI.

The chain carries TRBV7-2 and TRBJ2-7, with D possibly being TRBD2 (6 bases). Germline V lookup: CDR1 SGHTA, CDR2 FQGNSA. There are 14 residues in the CDR3. Trimming pared 5 bases from V and 5 bases from J, leaving 16 bases between. CDR3 loop: CASSGEVRWNEQYF. CDR3 coding DNA: TGTGCCAGCAGCGGGGAGGTGAGATGGAACGAGCAGTACTTC. The variable domain in full, with the rest retrieved from reference TRBV7-2 and TRBJ2-7, is GAGVSQSPSNKVTEKGKDVELRCDPISGHTALYWYRQSLGQGLEFLIYFQGNSAPDKSGLPSDRFSAERTGGSVSTLTIQRTQQEDSAVYLCASSGEVRWNEQYFGPGTRLTVT.

The chain recombines TRBV7-2 with TRBJ2-7; 7 nucleotides agree with TRBD2. Germline V CDR1 and CDR2: SGHTA, FQGNSA. The ends lost 1 base at V and 6 bases at J; junction bases unmatched: 3. This CDR3 is 13 amino acids long. Here the CDR3 DNA reads TGTGCCAGCAGCTTAGTTTGGGGGGGCGAGCAGTACGTC. The encoded protein is CASSLVWGGEQYV.